These 9 T cell receptor beta chains originate from one sample sequenced in a study of blood T cell repertoires in COVID-19. Profiled with immunoSEQ multiplex PCR; TCRdb holds only in-frame clones, not every one. This sample has 470,000 or so clones, with roughly 85% found just once. The sequencing sample was made of PBMCs or T cells enriched from blood (not recorded which). These receptors all come from a woman aged 18 to 35 with acute COVID-19.

The chain is built from TRBV6-5 and TRBJ2-1; 9 bases are a match to TRBD1. The CDR3 extends over 14 amino acids. Germline values: CDR1 MNHEY, CDR2 SVGAGI. V was clipped by 4 bases and J by 4 bases; unmatched bases: 2. The CDR3 bases are TGTGCCAGCAGTTCACAGGGGGCATACAATGAGCAGTTCTTC. Protein sequence: CASSSQGAYNEQFF.

V is TRBV21-1 and J is TRBJ2-2; the D call of TRBD2 is as the table states it, not checked on the DNA. TRBV21-1 is classified as a pseudogene. This CDR3 contains 15 residues. This chain's CDR3 is CASSKELLNTGELFF. The CDR3 nucleotides are TGTGCCAGCAGCAAAGAACTCCTAAACACCGGGGAGCTGTTTTTT.

The rearrangement links TRBV19 to TRBJ1-2; TRBD1 is a possible D gene (6 bases). The CDR3 length is 9 residues. Per germline, CDR1 LNHDA and CDR2 SQIVND (reference sequence). Trimming removed 8 bases from V and 12 bases from J, with 10 bases in between. The CDR3 protein is CASGRDNTF. CDR3 in DNA: TGTGCCAGTGGCCGGGACAACACCTTC. Full variable domain (missing parts from reference TRBV19 and TRBJ1-2): DGGITQSPKYLFRKEGQNVTLSCEQNLNHDAMYWYRQDPGQGLRLIYYSQIVNDFQKGDIAEGYSVSREKKESFPLTVTSAQKNPTAFYLCASGRDNTFGSGTRLTVV.

V and J are TRBV7-2 and TRBJ2-7; 10 bases match TRBD2. Germline V gene data show CDR1 as SGHTA and CDR2 as FQGNSA. This CDR3 has 19 residues. The junction had 13 bases not matched to a gene; V was cut back by 2 bases and J by 0 bases. CDR3 amino acids: CASSLISSGRTIGSYEQYF. CDR3 in DNA: TGTGCCAGCAGCTTAATTTCTAGCGGGAGAACCATTGGCTCCTACGAGCAGTACTTC.

This sequence joins TRBV18 and TRBJ2-1; 9 bases align to TRBD1. The V gene end was trimmed by 9 bases and the J gene end by 9 bases; junction bases not matched to a gene: 15. CDR1 and CDR2 (germline): KGHSH, LQKENI. CDR3 length equals 15 residues. CDR3 residues: CASDHTGQGGGEQFF. The CDR3 nucleotides are TGTGCCAGTGATCATACGGGACAGGGAGGAGGTGAGCAGTTCTTC.

This chain uses TRBV19 with TRBJ2-7; the D gene is possibly TRBD2 (5 bases). Germline V gene sequence: CDR1 LNHDA, CDR2 SQIVND (reference sequence). The CDR3 has 14 residues. The V end lost 6 bases, the J end lost 4 bases, and 16 bases lay between the germline ends. DNA of the CDR3: TGTGCCAGTAGCCCTGCGGGCGGAGGATACGAGCAGTACTTC. Residues: CASSPAGGGYEQYF.

The chain carries TRBV5-1 and TRBJ1-2; D not resolved. V was cut by 4 bases and J by 8 bases, with 12 bases left in between. The CDR3 is made up of 12 amino acids. The germline V gene has CDR1 SGHRS and CDR2 YFSETQ. The chain's CDR3 is CASSLGQVGYTF. The CDR3 DNA follows: TGCGCCAGCAGCCTCGGTCAAGTAGGCTACACCTTC.

To note about this clone: Different DNA sequences within this sample yield the same CDR3. This rearrangement joins TRBV28 to TRBJ2-7; a possible D gene is TRBD1 (7 bases). Between the trimmed V and J ends, which lost 2 bases and 0 bases, there was a span of 8 bases. Looked up from germline, CDR1 is MDHEN and CDR2 is SYDVKM. This CDR3 spans 14 amino acids. The CDR3 here is CASSLQGGSYEQYF. DNA of the CDR3: TGTGCCAGCAGTTTACAGGGGGGCTCCTACGAGCAGTACTTC.

The genes are TRBV2 and TRBJ2-1, with 9 bases identical to TRBD1. J gave up 6 bases and V 6 bases, and 9 bases lay outside the gene matches. The germline V gene encodes CDR1 SNHLY and CDR2 FYNNEI. The CDR3 spans 15 residues. DNA for the CDR3: TGTGCCAGCAGACCCGGGACAGGGCCTTCCAATGAGCAGTTCTTC. Residues: CASRPGTGPSNEQFF.